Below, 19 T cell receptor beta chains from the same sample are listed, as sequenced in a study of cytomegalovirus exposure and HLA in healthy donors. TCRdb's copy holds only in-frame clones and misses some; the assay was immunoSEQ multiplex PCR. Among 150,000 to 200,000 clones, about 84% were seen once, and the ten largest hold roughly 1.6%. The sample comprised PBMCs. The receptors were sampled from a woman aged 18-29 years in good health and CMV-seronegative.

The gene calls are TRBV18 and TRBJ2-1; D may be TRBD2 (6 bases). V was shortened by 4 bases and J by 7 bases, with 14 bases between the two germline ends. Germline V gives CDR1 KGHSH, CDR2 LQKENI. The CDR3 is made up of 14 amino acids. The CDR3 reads CASSRLGTVNEQFF. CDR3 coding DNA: TGTGCCAGCTCACGACTAGGGACTGTTAATGAGCAGTTCTTC.

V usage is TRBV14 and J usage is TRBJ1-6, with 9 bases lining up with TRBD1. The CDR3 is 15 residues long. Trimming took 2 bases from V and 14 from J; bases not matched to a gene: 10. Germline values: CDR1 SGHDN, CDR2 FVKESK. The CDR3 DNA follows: TGTGCCAGCAGCCAATTAGGGACAGGGTATTCGGCCCTCCACTTT. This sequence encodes CASSQLGTGYSALHF. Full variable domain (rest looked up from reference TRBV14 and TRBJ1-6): EAGVTQFPSHSVIEKGQTVTLRCDPISGHDNLYWYRRVMGKEIKFLLHFVKESKQDESGMPNNRFLAERTGGTYSTLKVQPAELEDSGVYFCASSQLGTGYSALHFGNGTRLTVT.

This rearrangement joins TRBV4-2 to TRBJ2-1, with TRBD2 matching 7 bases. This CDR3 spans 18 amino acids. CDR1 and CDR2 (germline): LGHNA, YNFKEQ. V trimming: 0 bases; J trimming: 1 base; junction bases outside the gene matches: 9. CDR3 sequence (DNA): TGTGCCAGCAGCCAAGATCTAGGGACTACAGTATCCTACAATGAGCAGTTCTTC. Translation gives CASSQDLGTTVSYNEQFF.

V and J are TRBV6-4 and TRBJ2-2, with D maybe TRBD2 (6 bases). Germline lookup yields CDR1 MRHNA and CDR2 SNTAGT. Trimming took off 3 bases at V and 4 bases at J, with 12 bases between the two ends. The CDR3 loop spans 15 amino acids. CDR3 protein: CASSEAGGFTGELFF. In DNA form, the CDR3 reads TGTGCCAGCAGTGAAGCGGGCGGGTTCACCGGGGAGCTGTTTTTT.

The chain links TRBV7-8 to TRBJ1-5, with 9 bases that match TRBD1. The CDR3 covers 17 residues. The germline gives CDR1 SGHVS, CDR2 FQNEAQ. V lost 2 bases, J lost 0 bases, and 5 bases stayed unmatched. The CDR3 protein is CASSLSGQGYSNQPQHF. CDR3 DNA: TGTGCCAGCAGCTTATCCGGACAGGGGTATAGCAATCAGCCCCAGCATTTT. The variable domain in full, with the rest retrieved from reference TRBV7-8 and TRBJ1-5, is GAGVSQSPRYKVAKRGQDVALRCDPISGHVSLFWYQQALGQGPEFLTYFQNEAQLDKSGLPSDRFFAERPEGSVSTLKIQRTQQEDSAVYLCASSLSGQGYSNQPQHFGDGTRLSIL.

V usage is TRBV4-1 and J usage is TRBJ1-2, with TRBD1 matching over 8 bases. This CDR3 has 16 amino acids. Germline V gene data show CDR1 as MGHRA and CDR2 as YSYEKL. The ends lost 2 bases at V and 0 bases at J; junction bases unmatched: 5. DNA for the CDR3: TGCGCCAGCAGCCAATTGGGCAGGGGGCCTAACTATGGCTACACCTTC. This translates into CASSQLGRGPNYGYTF.

CDR3 bases: TGTGCCACCAGCAGGGACTGGACTGAAGCTTTCTTT. It encodes CATSRDWTEAFF. This chain joins TRBV15 and TRBJ1-1; D remains unclear. Deletions cut 3 bases from V and 5 bases from J, with 7 bases between. The CDR3 is made up of 12 amino acids. CDR1 and CDR2 from the germline V gene are LNHNV and YYDKDF (reference sequence). The whole variable domain, filled in from reference TRBV15 and TRBJ1-1, reads DAMVIQNPRYQVTQFGKPVTLSCSQTLNHNVMYWYQQKSSQAPKLLFHYYDKDFNNEADTPDNFQSRRPNTSFCFLDIRSPGLGDTAMYLCATSRDWTEAFFGQGTRLTVV.

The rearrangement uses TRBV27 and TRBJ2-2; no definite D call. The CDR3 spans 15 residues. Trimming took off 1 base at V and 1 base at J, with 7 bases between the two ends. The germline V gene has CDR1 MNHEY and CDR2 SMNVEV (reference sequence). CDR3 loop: CASSLYAVNTGELFF. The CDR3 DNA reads TGTGCCAGCAGTTTATATGCAGTGAACACCGGGGAGCTGTTTTTT.

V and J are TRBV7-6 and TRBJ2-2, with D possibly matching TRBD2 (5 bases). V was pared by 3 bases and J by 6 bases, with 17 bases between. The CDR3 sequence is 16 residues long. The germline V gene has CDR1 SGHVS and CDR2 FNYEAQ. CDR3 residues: CASSLEVGNVAGELFF. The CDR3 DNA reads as TGTGCCAGCAGCTTGGAGGTCGGGAATGTTGCCGGGGAGCTGTTTTTT.

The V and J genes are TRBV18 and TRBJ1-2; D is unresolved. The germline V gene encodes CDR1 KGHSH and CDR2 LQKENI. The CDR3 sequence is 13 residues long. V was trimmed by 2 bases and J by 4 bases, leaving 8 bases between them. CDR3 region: CASSPAATYGYTF. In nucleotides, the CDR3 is TGTGCCAGCTCACCAGCGGCCACCTATGGCTACACCTTC.

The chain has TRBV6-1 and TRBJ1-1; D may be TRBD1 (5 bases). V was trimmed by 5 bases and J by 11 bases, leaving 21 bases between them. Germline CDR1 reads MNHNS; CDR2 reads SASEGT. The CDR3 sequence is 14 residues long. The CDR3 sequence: CASSSDSVKGKAFF. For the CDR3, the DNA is TGTGCCAGCAGTTCCGACAGCGTCAAGGGAAAGGCTTTCTTT.

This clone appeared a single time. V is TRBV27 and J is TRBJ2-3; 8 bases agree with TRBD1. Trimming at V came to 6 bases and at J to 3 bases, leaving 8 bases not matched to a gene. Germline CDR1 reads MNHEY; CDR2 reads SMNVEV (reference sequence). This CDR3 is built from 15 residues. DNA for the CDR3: TGTGCCAGCAGCTTCGCAGGGGGCGCGACAGATACGCAGTATTTT. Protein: CASSFAGGATDTQYF.

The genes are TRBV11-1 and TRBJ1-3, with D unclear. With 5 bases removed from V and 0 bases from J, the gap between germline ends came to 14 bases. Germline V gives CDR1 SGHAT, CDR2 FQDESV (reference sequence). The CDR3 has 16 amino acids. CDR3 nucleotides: TGTGCCAGCAGCCGAAAAACTTACTTCTCTGGAAACACCATATATTTT. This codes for CASSRKTYFSGNTIYF.

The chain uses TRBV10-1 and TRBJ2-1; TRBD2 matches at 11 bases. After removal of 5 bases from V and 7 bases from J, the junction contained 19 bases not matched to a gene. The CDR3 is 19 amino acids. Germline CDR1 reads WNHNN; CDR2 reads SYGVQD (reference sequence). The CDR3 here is CASSRGISGRGHGGNEQFF. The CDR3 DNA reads TGCGCCAGCAGTCGAGGTATTAGCGGGAGGGGGCATGGAGGGAATGAGCAGTTCTTC.

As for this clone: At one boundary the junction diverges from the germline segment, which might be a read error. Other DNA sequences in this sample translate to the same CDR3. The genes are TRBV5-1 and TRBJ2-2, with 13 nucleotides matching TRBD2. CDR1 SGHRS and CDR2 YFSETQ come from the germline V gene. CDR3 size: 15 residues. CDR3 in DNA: TGCGCCAGCAGTTTGGGACTAGCGGGAACCGGGGAGCTGTTTTTT. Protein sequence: CASSLGLAGTGELFF. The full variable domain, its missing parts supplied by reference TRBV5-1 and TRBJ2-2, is KAGVTQTPRYLIKTRGQQVTLSCSPISGHRSVSWYQQTPGQGLQFLFEYFSETQRNKGNFPGRFSGRQFSNSRSEMNVSTLELGDSALYLCASSLGLAGTGELFFGEGSRLTVL.

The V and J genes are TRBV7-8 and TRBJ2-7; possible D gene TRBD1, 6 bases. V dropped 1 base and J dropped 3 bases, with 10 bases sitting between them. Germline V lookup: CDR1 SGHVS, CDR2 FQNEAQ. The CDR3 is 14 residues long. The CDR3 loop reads CASSLELGGYEQYF. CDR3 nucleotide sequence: TGTGCCAGCAGCTTAGAGTTAGGGGGCTACGAGCAGTACTTC.

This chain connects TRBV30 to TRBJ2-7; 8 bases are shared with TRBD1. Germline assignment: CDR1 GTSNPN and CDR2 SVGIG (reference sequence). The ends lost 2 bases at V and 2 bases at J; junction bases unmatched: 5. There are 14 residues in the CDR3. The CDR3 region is CAWSPGQGTYEQYF. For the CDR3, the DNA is TGTGCCTGGAGTCCCGGACAGGGAACCTACGAGCAGTACTTC.

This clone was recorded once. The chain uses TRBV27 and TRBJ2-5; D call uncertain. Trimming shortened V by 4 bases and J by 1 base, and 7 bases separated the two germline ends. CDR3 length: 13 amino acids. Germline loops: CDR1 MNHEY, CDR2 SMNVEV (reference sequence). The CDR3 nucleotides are TGTGCCAGCAGTTCAACTCTCCAAGAGACCCAGTACTTC. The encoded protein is CASSSTLQETQYF.

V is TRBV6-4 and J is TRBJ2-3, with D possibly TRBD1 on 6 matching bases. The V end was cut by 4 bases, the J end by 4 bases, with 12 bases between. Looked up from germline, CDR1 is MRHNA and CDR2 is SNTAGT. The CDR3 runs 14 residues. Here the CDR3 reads CASSVGSGADTQYF. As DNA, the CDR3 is TGTGCCAGCAGTGTCGGCTCAGGGGCAGATACGCAGTATTTT.